One and the same sample provided the 5 T cell receptor beta chains below, sequenced in a study of blood T cell repertoires in COVID-19. The data were produced by immunoSEQ multiplex PCR, yet TCRdb's version contains in-frame clones alone and is incomplete. The repertoire consists of over 250,000 clones, with 80% to 90% occurring once and the leading ten covering 5.3%. Material for sequencing was PBMCs or T cells enriched from blood (not recorded which). The origin of the receptors is a woman aged 25 to 39 who had recovered from COVID-19.

This chain uses TRBV27 with TRBJ1-5, with D maybe TRBD1 (5 bases). Germline V gene data show CDR1 as MNHEY and CDR2 as SMNVEV (reference sequence). V lost 6 bases and J lost 5, with 17 bases in between. The CDR3 length is 15 residues. CDR3 in DNA: TGTGCCAGCAGCCCTTACAGGCGGGGGGATCAGCCCCAGCATTTT. This gives the protein CASSPYRRGDQPQHF.

The V and J genes are TRBV2 and TRBJ1-1; D is perhaps TRBD1 (5 bases). The V gene lost 3 bases and the J gene lost 10 bases, with 21 bases spanning the gap. Germline CDR1 is SNHLY and CDR2 is FYNNEI. The CDR3 is made up of 15 amino acids. As DNA, the CDR3 is TGTGCCAGCAGTGACCCCATAGGGGAATGGAATGGAGCTTTCTTT. This sequence encodes CASSDPIGEWNGAFF.

CDR3: CASSIEATEAFF. In DNA form, the CDR3 reads TGTGCCAGTAGTATAGAAGCCACTGAAGCTTTCTTT. This chain links TRBV19 with TRBJ1-1; D gene ambiguous. Germline assignment: CDR1 LNHDA and CDR2 SQIVND (reference sequence). The CDR3 has 12 residues. Trimming pared 0 bases from V and 4 bases from J, leaving 3 bases between.

The chain couples TRBV9 to TRBJ2-7, with a weak D call TRBD2 (6 bases). There are 16 residues in the CDR3. Germline CDR1 SGDLS, CDR2 YYNGEE. V lost 0 bases and J 0 bases, leaving 13 bases between the germline ends. The CDR3 DNA follows: TGTGCCAGCAGCGTAGAACTTGGGGGGTCCTCCTACGAGCAGTACTTC. Its protein product is CASSVELGGSSYEQYF. Looking up the rest from reference TRBV9 and TRBJ2-7 gives the full variable domain: DSGVTQTPKHLITATGQRVTLRCSPRSGDLSVYWYQQSLDQGLQFLIQYYNGEERAKGNILERFSAQQFPDLHSELNLSSLELGDSALYFCASSVELGGSSYEQYFGPGTRLTVT.

This chain connects TRBV11-1 to TRBJ2-1; D gene uncertain. Trimming took off 5 bases at V and 10 bases at J, with 9 bases between the two ends. The length of the CDR3 is 11 residues. CDR1 SGHAT and CDR2 FQDESV come from the germline V gene (reference sequence). The CDR3, as DNA: TGTGCCAGCAGCCGTCAGAACGAGCAGTTCTTC. Its translation: CASSRQNEQFF. The full variable domain, with the rest looked up from reference TRBV11-1 and TRBJ2-1, is EAEVAQSPRYKITEKSQAVAFWCDPISGHATLYWYRQILGQGPELLVQFQDESVVDDSQLPKDRFSAERLKGVDSTLKIQPAELGDSAMYLCASSRQNEQFFGPGTRLTVL.